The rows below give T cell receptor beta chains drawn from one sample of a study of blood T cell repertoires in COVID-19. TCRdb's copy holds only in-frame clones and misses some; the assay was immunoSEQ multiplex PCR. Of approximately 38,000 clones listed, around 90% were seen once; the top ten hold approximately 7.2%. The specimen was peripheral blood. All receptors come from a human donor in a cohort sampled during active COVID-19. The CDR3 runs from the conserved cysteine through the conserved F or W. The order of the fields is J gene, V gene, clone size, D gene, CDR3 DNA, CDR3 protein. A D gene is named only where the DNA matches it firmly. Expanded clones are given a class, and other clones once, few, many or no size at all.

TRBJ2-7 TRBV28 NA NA TGTGCCAGCAGTTTTAGTTCAGGGACTTACGAGCAGTACTTC CASSFSSGTYEQYF
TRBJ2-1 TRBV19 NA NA TGTGCCAGTAGTATGGTTAGCGCTTCGTACAATGAGCAGTTCTTC CASSMVSASYNEQFF
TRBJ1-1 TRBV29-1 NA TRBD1 TGCAGCTTTCGGACAGGGCCATCTTCCACTGAAGCTTTCTTT CSFRTGPSSTEAFF
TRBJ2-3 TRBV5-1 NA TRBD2 TGCGCCAGCAGCCTACCCCTAGCGGCTAGCACAGATACGCAGTATTTT CASSLPLAASTDTQYF
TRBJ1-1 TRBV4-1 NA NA TGCGCCAGCAGCCAACCTGACAGGAAGAACACTGAAGCTTTCTTT CASSQPDRKNTEAFF
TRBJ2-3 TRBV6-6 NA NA TGTGCCAGCAGTTACTCTAACAGGGCAGATACGCAGTATTTT CASSYSNRADTQYF
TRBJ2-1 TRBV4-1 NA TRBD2 TGCGCCAGCAGCCAATCCTCGACTAGCGGGAGGTCCGATGAGCAGTTCTTC CASSQSSTSGRSDEQFF
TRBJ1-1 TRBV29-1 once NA TGCAGCGTAAAGGTACAGGGATTTCGGGATGAAGCTTTCTTT CSVKVQGFRDEAFF
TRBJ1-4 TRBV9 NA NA TGTGCCAGCAGCGCGCAGGGGTTGGCTAATGAAAAACTGTTTTTT CASSAQGLANEKLFF
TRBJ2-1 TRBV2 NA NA TGTGCCAGCAGTGACCAGGGCAATGAGCAGTTCTTC CASSDQGNEQFF
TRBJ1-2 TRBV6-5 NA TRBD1 TGTGCCAGCAGGACAGGGGACCGGTATGGCTACACCTTC CASRTGDRYGYTF
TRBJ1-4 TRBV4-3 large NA TGCGCCAGCAGCCAAGAAGCAACTACCCGACAGTTAAAACTGTTTTTT CASSQEATTRQLKLFF
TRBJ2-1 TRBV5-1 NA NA TGCGCCAGCAGCTTGGGGGAGATGTACAATGAGCAGTTCTTC CASSLGEMYNEQFF
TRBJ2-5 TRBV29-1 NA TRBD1 TGCAGCGTCCTGACAGGGGGCTCCGTGGAGACCCAGTACTTC CSVLTGGSVETQYF
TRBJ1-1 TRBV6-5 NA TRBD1 TGTGCCAGCAGTCGGGACAGTTTTGAAGCTTTCTTT CASSRDSFEAFF
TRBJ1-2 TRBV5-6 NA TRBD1 TGTGCCAGCAGCTTGATAGGGGGCGCTTATTTGGGCGATGGCTACACCTTC CASSLIGGAYLGDGYTF
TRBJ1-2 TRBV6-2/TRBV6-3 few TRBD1 TGTGCCAGCAGTCCGTGGACAGGCCTATATGGCTACACCTTC CASSPWTGLYGYTF
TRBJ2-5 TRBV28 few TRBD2 TGTGCCAGCAGTTACCGGGAGGGTGTACAAGAGACCCAGTACTTC CASSYREGVQETQYF
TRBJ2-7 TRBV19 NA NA TGTGCCAGCAGCCCTAGCATAAACTCCTACGAGCAGTACTTC CASSPSINSYEQYF
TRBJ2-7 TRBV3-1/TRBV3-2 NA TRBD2 TGTGCCAGCAGCCAAGTGTCGGGAGGCCTCTACGAGCAGTACTTC CASSQVSGGLYEQYF
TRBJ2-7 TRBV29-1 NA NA TGCAGCGTGGCCACCGTCCCCTACGAGCAGTACTTC CSVATVPYEQYF
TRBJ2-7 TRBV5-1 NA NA TGCGCCAGCAGCTTGTTAACAGGGAACGAGCAGTACTTC CASSLLTGNEQYF
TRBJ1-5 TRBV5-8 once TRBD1 TGTGCCAGCAGCGAGATTCCGGGACAGGGCACTCTTTTTCAGCCCCAGCATTTT CASSEIPGQGTLFQPQHF
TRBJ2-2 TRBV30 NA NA TGTGCCTGGAGTTCAACAGGTGGGACCGGGGAGCTGTTTTTT CAWSSTGGTGELFF
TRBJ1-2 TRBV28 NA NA TGTGCCAGCAGTTTGGTAAGGGGAGGCTACACCTTC CASSLVRGGYTF
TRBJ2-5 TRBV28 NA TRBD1 TGTGCCAGCAGTTTTTTGGGCAGGGGGTCCCAAGAGACCCAGTACTTC CASSFLGRGSQETQYF
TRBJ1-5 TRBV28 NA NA TGTGCCAGCAGTCAATTTCAGGGCGACGTGGACAGATACAATCAGCCCCAGCATTTT CASSQFQGDVDRYNQPQHF
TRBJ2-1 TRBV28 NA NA TGTGCCAGCAGACAGCCAGGATATGAGCAGTTCTTC CASRQPGYEQFF
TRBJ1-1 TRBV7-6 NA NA TGTGCCAGCAGCTTAAGGGGTGGGGAGAACACTGAAGCTTTCTTT CASSLRGGENTEAFF
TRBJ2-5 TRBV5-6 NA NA TGTGCCAGCAGCTTCTCTACCGGGACACAAAGCCAAGAGACCCAGTACTTC CASSFSTGTQSQETQYF
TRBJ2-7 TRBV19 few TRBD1 TGTGCCAGTAGTACAGGGACAGGGGGGCTCACCGAGCAGTACTTC CASSTGTGGLTEQYF
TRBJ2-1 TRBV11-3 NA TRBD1 TGTGCCAGCAGCTTAATTGGGACAGGGAACAATGAGCAGTTCTTC CASSLIGTGNNEQFF
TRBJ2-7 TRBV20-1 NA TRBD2 TGCAGTGCTAGTCGTACCCAGGGACTAGCGGGGGGGGACTACGAGCAGTACTTC CSASRTQGLAGGDYEQYF
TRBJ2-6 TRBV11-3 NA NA TGTGCCAGCAGCTCCGGGGTCTCTGGGGCCAACGTCCTGACTTTC CASSSGVSGANVLTF
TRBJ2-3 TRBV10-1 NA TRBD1 TGCGCCAGCAGTGACTTGAAGGGGGCTCCCTATGATACGCAGTATTTT CASSDLKGAPYDTQYF
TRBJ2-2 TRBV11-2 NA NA TGTGCCAGCAGCTCCGGGGGAGTAGGGACCGGGGAGCTGTTTTTT CASSSGGVGTGELFF
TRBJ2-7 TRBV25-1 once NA TGTGCCAGCAGTTCCTTGGGCCCGGCCTACGAGCAGTACTTC CASSSLGPAYEQYF
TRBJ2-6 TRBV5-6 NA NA TGTGCCAGCAGCTTGGACCGGGGTGGCTGGTCTGGGGCCAACGTCCTGACTTTC CASSLDRGGWSGANVLTF
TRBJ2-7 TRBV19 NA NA TGTGCCAGTAGTATTGGTCTAGCCGCCCACGAGCAGTACTTC CASSIGLAAHEQYF
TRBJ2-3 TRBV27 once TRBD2 TGTGCCAGCGGTACTGTACTAGCGGGAGTTGGAGATACGCAGTATTTT CASGTVLAGVGDTQYF
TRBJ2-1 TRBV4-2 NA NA TGTGCCAGCAGCTCCGGGACACTCCGCAATGAGCAGTTCTTC CASSSGTLRNEQFF
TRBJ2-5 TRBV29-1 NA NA TGCAGCGCTGCCGGGGGAACCTTGGGCCAAGAGACCCAGTACTTC CSAAGGTLGQETQYF
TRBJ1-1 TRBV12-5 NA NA TGTGCTAGTGCCTTACATCCGAACACTGAAGCTTTCTTT CASALHPNTEAFF
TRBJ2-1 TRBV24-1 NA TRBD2 TGTGCCACCAGTGGCCAGCGGGAGAGATCCTACAATGAGCAGTTCTTC CATSGQRERSYNEQFF